This entry concerns a single TCR beta chain. This entry belongs to a study of control samples from healthy donors and cancer patients. V lost 10 bases, J lost 3 bases, and 21 bases lay in between. Germline V gives CDR1 MGHDK, CDR2 SYGVNS. This CDR3 comprises 15 residues. Some clones are missing from TCRdb's copy, which holds only in-frame ones; the method was immunoSEQ multiplex PCR. The sample shows 20,000 to 30,000 clones, approximately 91% of them seen only once. V gene TRBV25-1 combines with J gene TRBJ1-2; D remains unclear. The receptor was derived from a man aged 45-60 years with lung cancer. The sequenced sample was PBMCs. The CDR3 DNA is TGTGCCACCCTTGGCCGGGCCCAAGTGGACTATGGCTACACCTTC. Protein product: CATLGRAQVDYGYTF.